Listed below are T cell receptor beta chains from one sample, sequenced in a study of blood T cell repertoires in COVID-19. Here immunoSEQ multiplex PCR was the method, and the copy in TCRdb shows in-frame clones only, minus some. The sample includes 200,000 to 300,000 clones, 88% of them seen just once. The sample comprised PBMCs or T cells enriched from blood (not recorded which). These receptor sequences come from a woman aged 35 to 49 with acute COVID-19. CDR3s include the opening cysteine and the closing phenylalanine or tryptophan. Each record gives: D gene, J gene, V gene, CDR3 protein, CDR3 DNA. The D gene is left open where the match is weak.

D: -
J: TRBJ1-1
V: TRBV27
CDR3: CASSKRENTEAFF
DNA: TGTGCCAGCAGCAAACGGGAGAACACTGAAGCTTTCTTT

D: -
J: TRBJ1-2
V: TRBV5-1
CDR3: CASSLVDRANYGYTF
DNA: TGCGCCAGCAGCTTGGTGGACAGAGCTAACTATGGCTACACCTTC

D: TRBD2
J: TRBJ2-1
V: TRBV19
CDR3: CASSMGLGVAGNYEQFF
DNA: TGTGCCAGTAGTATGGGTCTGGGGGTAGCGGGAAACTATGAGCAGTTCTTC

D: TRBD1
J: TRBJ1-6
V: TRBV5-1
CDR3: CASSLAHSGQPNSPLHF
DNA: TGCGCCAGCAGCTTGGCTCATTCGGGACAGCCAAATTCACCCCTCCACTTT

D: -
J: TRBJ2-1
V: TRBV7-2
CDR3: CASSLPSLNEQFF
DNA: TGTGCCAGCAGCTTACCCTCTCTCAATGAGCAGTTCTTC

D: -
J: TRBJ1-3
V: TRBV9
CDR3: CASSVGSSGNTIYF
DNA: TGTGCCAGCAGCGTAGGTTCGTCTGGAAACACCATATATTTT

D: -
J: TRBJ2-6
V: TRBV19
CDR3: CASSTISSGANVLTF
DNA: TGTGCCAGTAGTACTATAAGCTCTGGGGCCAACGTCCTGACTTTC

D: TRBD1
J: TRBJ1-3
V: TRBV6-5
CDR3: CASRSTGGSGNTIYF
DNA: TGTGCCAGCAGGTCTACAGGGGGCTCTGGAAACACCATATATTTT

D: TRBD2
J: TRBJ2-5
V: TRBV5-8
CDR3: CASSLLASGDRRGTQYF
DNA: TGTGCCAGCAGCTTGTTGGCTAGCGGGGATCGGAGGGGGACCCAGTACTTC

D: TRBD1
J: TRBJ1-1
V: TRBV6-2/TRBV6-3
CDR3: CASSYPGGTEAFF
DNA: TGTGCCAGCAGTTACCCAGGGGGCACTGAAGCTTTCTTT

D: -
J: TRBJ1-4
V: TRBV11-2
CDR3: CASSLEQGRNEKLFF
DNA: TGTGCCAGCAGCTTAGAGCAGGGTAGAAATGAAAAACTGTTTTTT